This T cell receptor beta chain is from a study of cytomegalovirus exposure and HLA in healthy donors. Turning to the study itself: The 100 to 150 validation repertoires and the roughly 670 first-cohort repertoires shared a platform, a later analysis reported.

With regard to this clone: As yet, its antigen is unknown.

This table comes from immunoSEQ multiplex PCR, and its TCRdb copy is limited to in-frame clones, with some not included. The table has about 73,000 clones, over 85% seen once. Study-wide findings and caveats: A list of 164 TCR beta chains associated with cytomegalovirus was given. A subsequent analysis found that TCR clusters from the first cohort also tended to co-occur in the approximately 130 validation repertoires, with around 94% of cluster scores above 0. Using the classifier, cytomegalovirus status was reportedly diagnosed with high specificity and sensitivity.

The sequencing sample was made of PBMCs. The TCR originated in a young woman in good health and CMV-seropositive.

The CDR3 protein is CASSQEQARTDTQYF. The CDR3 DNA sequence: TGCGCCAGCAGCCAAGAACAGGCAAGGACAGATACGCAGTATTTT. V gene TRBV4-1 combines with J gene TRBJ2-3; a possible D gene is TRBD1 (5 bases). The CDR3 has 15 residues. V dropped 0 bases and J dropped 3 bases, with 10 bases sitting between them. CDR1 MGHRA and CDR2 YSYEKL come from the germline V gene.